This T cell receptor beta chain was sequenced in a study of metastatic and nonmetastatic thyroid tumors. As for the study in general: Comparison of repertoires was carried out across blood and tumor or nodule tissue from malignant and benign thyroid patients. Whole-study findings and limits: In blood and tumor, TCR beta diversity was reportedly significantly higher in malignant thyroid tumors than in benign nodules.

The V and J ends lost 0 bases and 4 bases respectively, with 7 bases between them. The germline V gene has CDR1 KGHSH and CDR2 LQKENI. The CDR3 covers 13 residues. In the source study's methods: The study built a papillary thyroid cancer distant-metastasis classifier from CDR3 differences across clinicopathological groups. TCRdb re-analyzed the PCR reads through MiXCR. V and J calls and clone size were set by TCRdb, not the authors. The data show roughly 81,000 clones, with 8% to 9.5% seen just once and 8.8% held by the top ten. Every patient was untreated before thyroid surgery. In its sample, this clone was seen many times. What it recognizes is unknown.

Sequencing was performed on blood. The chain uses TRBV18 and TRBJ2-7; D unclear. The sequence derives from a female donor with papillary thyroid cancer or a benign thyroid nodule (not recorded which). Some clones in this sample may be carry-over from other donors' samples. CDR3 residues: CASSPPSDYEQYF. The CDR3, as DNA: TGTGCCAGCTCACCACCGTCAGATTACGAGCAGTACTTC.